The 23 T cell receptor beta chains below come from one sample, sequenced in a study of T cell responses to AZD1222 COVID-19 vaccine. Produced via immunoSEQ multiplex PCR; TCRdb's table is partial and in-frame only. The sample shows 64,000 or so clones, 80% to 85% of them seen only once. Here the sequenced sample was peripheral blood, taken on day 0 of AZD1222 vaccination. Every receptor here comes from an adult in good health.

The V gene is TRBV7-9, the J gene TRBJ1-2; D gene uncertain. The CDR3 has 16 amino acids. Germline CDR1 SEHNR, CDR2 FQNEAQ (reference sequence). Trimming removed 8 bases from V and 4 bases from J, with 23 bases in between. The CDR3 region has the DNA TGTGCCAGCGATGAACTGGGCTCCCTCCTTACCTATGGCTACACCTTC. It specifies CASDELGSLLTYGYTF.

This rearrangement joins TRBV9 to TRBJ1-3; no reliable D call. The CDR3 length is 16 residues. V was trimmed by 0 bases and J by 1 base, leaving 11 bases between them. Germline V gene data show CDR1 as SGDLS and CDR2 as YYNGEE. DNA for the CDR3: TGTGCCAGCAGCGTAGACCAGCAACCTTCTGGAAACACCATATATTTT. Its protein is CASSVDQQPSGNTIYF.

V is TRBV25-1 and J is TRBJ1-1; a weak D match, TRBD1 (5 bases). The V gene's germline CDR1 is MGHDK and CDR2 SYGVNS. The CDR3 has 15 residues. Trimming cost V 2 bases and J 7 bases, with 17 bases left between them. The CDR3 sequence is CASSERGTILHEAFF. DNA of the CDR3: TGTGCCAGCAGTGAAAGAGGGACGATCCTACATGAAGCTTTCTTT.

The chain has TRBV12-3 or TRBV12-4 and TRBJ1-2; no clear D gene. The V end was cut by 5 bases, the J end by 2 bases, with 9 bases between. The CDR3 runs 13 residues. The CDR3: CASSSSDNYGYTF. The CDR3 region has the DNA TGTGCCAGCAGTAGCTCCGACAACTATGGCTACACCTTC.

CDR3: CASSLNTGELFF. The DNA for the CDR3 is TGTGCCAGCAGCTTAAACACCGGGGAGCTGTTTTTT. This chain uses TRBV13 with TRBJ2-2; D uncertain. Per germline, CDR1 PRHDT and CDR2 FYEKMQ (reference sequence). The CDR3 length is 12 residues. The V gene lost 2 bases and the J gene lost 2 bases, with 0 bases spanning the gap.

The CDR3: CASTSTGTSGQETQYF. CDR3 coding DNA: TGTGCCAGTACATCAACCGGGACTAGCGGCCAAGAGACCCAGTACTTC. The chain carries TRBV19 and TRBJ2-5, with TRBD2 matching over 11 bases. Losses at the gene ends were 7 bases for V and 1 base for J; bases not matched to a gene: 8. Germline V CDR1 and CDR2: LNHDA, SQIVND (reference sequence). This CDR3 is 16 amino acids long. Combining the CDR3 with reference TRBV19 and TRBJ2-5 gives the whole variable domain DGGITQSPKYLFRKEGQNVTLSCEQNLNHDAMYWYRQDPGQGLRLIYYSQIVNDFQKGDIAEGYSVSREKKESFPLTVTSAQKNPTAFYLCASTSTGTSGQETQYFGPGTRLLVL.

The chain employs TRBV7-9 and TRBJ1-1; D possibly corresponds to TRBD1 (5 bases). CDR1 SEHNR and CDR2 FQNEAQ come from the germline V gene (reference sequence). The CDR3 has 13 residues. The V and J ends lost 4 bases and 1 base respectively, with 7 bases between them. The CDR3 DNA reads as TGTGCCAGCAGCTGGGACGGGAACACTGAAGCTTTCTTT. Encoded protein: CASSWDGNTEAFF.

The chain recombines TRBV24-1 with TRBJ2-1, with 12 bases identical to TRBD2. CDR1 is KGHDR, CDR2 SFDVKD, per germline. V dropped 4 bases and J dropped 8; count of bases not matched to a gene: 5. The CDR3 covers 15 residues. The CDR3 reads CATSDGLAGYHEQFF. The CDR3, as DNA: TGTGCCACCAGTGACGGACTAGCGGGGTACCATGAGCAGTTCTTC.

The CDR3 here is CASRGGGEKLFF. DNA for the CDR3: TGTGCCAGCCGGGGGGGAGGAGAAAAACTGTTTTTT. The chain joins TRBV25-1 to TRBJ1-4, with D tentatively TRBD1 (5 bases). The CDR3 has 12 amino acids. The V and J ends lost 8 bases and 8 bases respectively, with 12 bases between them. CDR1 and CDR2 from the germline V gene are MGHDK and SYGVNS.

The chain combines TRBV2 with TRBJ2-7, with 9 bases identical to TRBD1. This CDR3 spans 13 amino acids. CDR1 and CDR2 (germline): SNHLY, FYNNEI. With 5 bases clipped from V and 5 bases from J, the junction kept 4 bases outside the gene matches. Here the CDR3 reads CASSPGQGHEQYF. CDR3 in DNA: TGTGCCAGCAGTCCGGGACAGGGACACGAGCAGTACTTC.

The CDR3 nucleotides are TGTGCCAGCAGCCCCGGGACGGGGGGAGAGACCCAGTACTTC. This codes for CASSPGTGGETQYF. The chain employs TRBV5-4 and TRBJ2-5; 7 positions match TRBD2. The CDR3 runs 14 residues. The germline gives CDR1 SGHNT, CDR2 YYREEE (reference sequence). V lost 4 bases, J lost 4 bases, and 7 bases stayed unmatched. The variable domain in full, with the rest retrieved from reference TRBV5-4 and TRBJ2-5, is ETGVTQSPTHLIKTRGQQVTLRCSSQSGHNTVSWYQQALGQGPQFIFQYYREEENGRGNFPPRFSGLQFPNYSSELNVNALELDDSALYLCASSPGTGGETQYFGPGTRLLVL.

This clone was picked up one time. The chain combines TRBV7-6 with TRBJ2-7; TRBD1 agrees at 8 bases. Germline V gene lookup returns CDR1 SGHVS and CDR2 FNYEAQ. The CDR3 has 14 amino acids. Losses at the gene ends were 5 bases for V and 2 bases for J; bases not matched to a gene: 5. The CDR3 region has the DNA TGTGCCAGCAGCCTCCGGACAGGGACCTACGAGCAGTACTTC. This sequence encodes CASSLRTGTYEQYF.

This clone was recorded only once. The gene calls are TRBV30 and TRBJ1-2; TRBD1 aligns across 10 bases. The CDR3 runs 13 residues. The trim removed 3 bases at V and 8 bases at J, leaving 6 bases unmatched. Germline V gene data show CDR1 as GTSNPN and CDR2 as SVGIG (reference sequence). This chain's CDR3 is CAWSWTGGGGYTF. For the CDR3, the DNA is TGTGCCTGGAGCTGGACAGGGGGGGGCGGCTACACCTTC.

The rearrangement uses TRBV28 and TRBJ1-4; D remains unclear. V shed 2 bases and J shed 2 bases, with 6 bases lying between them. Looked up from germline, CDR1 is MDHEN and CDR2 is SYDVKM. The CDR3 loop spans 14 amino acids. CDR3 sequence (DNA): TGTGCCAGCAGTTTAAGTCGTACTAATGAAAAACTGTTTTTT. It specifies CASSLSRTNEKLFF.

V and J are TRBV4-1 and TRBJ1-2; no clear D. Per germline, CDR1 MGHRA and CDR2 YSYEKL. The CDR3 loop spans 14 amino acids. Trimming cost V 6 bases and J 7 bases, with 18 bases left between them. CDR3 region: CASRNQTLSRGYTF. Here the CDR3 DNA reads TGCGCCAGCAGAAATCAGACCCTCTCGCGTGGCTACACCTTC.

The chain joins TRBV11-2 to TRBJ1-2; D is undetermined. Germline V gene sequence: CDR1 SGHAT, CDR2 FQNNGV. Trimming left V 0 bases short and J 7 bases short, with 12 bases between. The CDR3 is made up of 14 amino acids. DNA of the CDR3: TGTGCCAGCAGCTTAGAAGGTACGGGCAGTGGCTACACCTTC. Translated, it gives CASSLEGTGSGYTF.

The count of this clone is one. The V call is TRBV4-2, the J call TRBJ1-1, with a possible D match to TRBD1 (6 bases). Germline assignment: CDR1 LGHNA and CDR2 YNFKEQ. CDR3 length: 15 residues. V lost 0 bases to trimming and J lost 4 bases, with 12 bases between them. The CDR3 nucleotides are TGTGCCAGCAGCCAAGAACGTCTAGGGGGCACTGAAGCTTTCTTT. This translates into CASSQERLGGTEAFF.

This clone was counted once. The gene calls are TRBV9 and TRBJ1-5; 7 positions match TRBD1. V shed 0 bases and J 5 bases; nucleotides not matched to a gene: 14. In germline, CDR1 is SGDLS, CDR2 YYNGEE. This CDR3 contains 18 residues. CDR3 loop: CASSVEPGGPTSDQPQHF. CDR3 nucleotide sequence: TGTGCCAGCAGCGTAGAGCCAGGGGGACCCACCTCCGATCAGCCCCAGCATTTT.

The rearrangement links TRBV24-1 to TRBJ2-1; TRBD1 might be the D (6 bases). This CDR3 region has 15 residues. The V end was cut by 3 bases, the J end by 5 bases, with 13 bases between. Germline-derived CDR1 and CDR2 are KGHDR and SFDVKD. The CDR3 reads CATSDPHTGNNEQFF. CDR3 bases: TGTGCCACCAGTGATCCCCACACAGGGAACAATGAGCAGTTCTTC.

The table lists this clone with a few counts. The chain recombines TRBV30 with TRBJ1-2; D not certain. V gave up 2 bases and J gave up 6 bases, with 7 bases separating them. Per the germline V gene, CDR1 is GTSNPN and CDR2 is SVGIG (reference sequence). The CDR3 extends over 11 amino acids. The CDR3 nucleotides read TGTGCCTGGAGTCTCCTACATGGCTACACCTTC. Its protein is CAWSLLHGYTF.

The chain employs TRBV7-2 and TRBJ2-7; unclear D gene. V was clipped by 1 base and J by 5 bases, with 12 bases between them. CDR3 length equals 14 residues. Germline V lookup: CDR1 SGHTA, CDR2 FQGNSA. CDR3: CASSLVRMPDEQYF. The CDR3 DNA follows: TGTGCCAGCAGCTTAGTGAGAATGCCCGACGAGCAGTACTTC.

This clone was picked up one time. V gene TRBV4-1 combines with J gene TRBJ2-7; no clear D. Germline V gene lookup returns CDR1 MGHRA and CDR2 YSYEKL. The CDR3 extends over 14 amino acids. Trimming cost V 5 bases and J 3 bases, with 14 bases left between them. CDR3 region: CASSWGGESYEQYF. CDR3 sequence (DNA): TGCGCCAGCAGCTGGGGTGGTGAGAGCTACGAGCAGTACTTC.

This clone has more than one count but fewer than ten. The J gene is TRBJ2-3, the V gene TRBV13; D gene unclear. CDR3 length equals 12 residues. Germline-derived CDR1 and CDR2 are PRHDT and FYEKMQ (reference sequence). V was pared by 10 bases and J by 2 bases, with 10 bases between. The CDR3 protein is CATPRYTDTQYF. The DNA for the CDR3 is TGTGCCACCCCCCGCTACACAGATACGCAGTATTTT. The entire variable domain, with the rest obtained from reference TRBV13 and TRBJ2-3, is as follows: AAGVIQSPRHLIKEKRETATLKCYPIPRHDTVYWYQQGPGQDPQFLISFYEKMQSDKGSIPDRFSAQQFSDYHSELNMSSLELGDSALYFCATPRYTDTQYFGPGTRLTVL.